Shown below are 5 T cell receptor beta chains from a single sample sequenced in a study of a mutant IDH1 vaccine in newly diagnosed glioma. Indicated time point: baseline, week 1 (first vaccination visit). Stated treatment: pre-vaccination baseline after standard-of-care therapy. TCRdb keeps only in-frame clones here, not all; method: immunoSEQ multiplex PCR. Among 50,000 or so clones listed, 86% were seen once. The material was PBMCs, obtained from a glioma patient treated with radiotherapy, temozolomide or both. These TCRs come from a man in his forties or fifties with glioma.

This clone was observed a few times. The chain combines TRBV7-6 with TRBJ1-2, with 8 bases fitting TRBD1. Losses at the gene ends were 5 bases for V and 7 bases for J; bases not matched to a gene: 12. Germline V lookup: CDR1 SGHVS, CDR2 FNYEAQ. The CDR3 length is 15 residues. The CDR3 DNA follows: TGTGCCAGCAGCCCGTCACCAGACAGGGGAGGTGGCTACACCTTC. Translation: CASSPSPDRGGGYTF. Full variable domain (remainder filled in from reference TRBV7-6 and TRBJ1-2): GAGVSQSPRYKVTKRGQDVALRCDPISGHVSLYWYRQALGQGPEFLTYFNYEAQQDKSGLPNDRFSAERPEGSISTLTIQRTEQRDSAMYRCASSPSPDRGGGYTFGSGTRLTVV.

The CDR3 reads CASSQEGATYTDTQYF. In nucleotides, the CDR3 is TGCGCCAGCAGCCAAGAAGGTGCGACTTACACAGATACGCAGTATTTT. The chain has TRBV4-1 and TRBJ2-3; D call uncertain. Looked up from germline, CDR1 is MGHRA and CDR2 is YSYEKL. The CDR3 spans 16 residues. V was trimmed by 0 bases and J by 2 bases, leaving 12 bases between them.

The rearrangement links TRBV7-2 to TRBJ2-7; 8 positions agree with TRBD1. CDR3 length: 13 amino acids. With 2 bases clipped from V and 4 bases from J, the junction kept 1 base outside the gene matches. Per germline, CDR1 SGHTA and CDR2 FQGNSA. Written as DNA, the CDR3 is TGTGCCAGCAGCTTACAGGGGGCGTACGAGCAGTACTTC. It specifies CASSLQGAYEQYF.

This clone showed up just a few times. The chain joins TRBV2 to TRBJ1-5, with 7 nucleotides matching TRBD1. The CDR3 spans 16 residues. V was pared by 6 bases and J by 2 bases, with 10 bases of the junction left unmatched. The germline CDR1 and CDR2 sequences are SNHLY and FYNNEI. CDR3 sequence reads: CASRPHRGPGNQPQHF. The CDR3 DNA sequence: TGTGCCAGCAGGCCACACAGGGGCCCTGGCAATCAGCCCCAGCATTTT.

CDR3 nucleotide sequence: TGTGCCAGCAGTATACGGGACAGCAACACTGAAGCTTTCTTT. Translation gives CASSIRDSNTEAFF. The chain employs TRBV27 and TRBJ1-1; 7 nucleotides align to TRBD1. The CDR3 runs 14 residues. The germline gives CDR1 MNHEY, CDR2 SMNVEV (reference sequence). J was trimmed by 2 bases and V by 5 bases; bases with no gene match: 5.